These 20 T cell receptor beta chains came from one sample sequenced in a study of blood T cell repertoires in COVID-19. Repertoires were generated with immunoSEQ multiplex PCR, while TCRdb's copy carries only in-frame clones and drops some. The sample lists about 89,000 clones; more than 65% were seen once. Sequencing input: peripheral blood. The receptors stem from a woman older than 75 with acute or convalescent COVID-19.

V gene TRBV3-1 (or the pseudogene TRBV3-2) combines with J gene TRBJ2-1; D perhaps matches TRBD1 (6 bases). Germline V gene sequence: CDR1 LGHDT, CDR2 YNNKEL (reference sequence). Trimming took off 5 bases at V and 6 bases at J, with 11 bases between the two ends. The length of the CDR3 is 13 residues. CDR3 bases: TGTGCCAGCAGCAGACAGGAAGTCAATGAGCAGTTCTTC. Its translation: CASSRQEVNEQFF.

This clone was counted a single time. The chain employs TRBV19 and TRBJ1-6; a weak D match, TRBD1 (6 bases). The germline V and J ends were trimmed by 10 bases and 0 bases, with 22 bases remaining between them. The CDR3 contains 18 residues. Per the germline V gene, CDR1 is LNHDA and CDR2 is SQIVND (reference sequence). CDR3 DNA sequence: TGTGCCACTTCAAAGGACAGCGACGTTAGCTCCTATAATTCACCCCTCCACTTT. This encodes CATSKDSDVSSYNSPLHF.

The chain joins TRBV6-2 or TRBV6-3 to TRBJ2-3; D gene unclear. CDR3 length: 18 residues. The germline V gene has CDR1 MNHEY and CDR2 SVGEGT. V was clipped by 3 bases and J by 5 bases, with 24 bases between them. DNA for the CDR3: TGTGCCAGCAGTTATGTGACTCCCCTTAGTCGTAGTGTAGATACGCAGTATTTT. It is translated as CASSYVTPLSRSVDTQYF.

The chain couples TRBV6-2 or TRBV6-3 to TRBJ1-1, with a weak D call TRBD1 (5 bases). From germline, CDR1 is MNHEY and CDR2 SVGEGT. There are 18 residues in the CDR3. Trimming cost V 2 bases and J 11 bases, with 30 bases left between them. The CDR3 loop reads CASSYVGRATGGPFEAFF. In DNA form, the CDR3 reads TGTGCCAGCAGTTACGTAGGAAGGGCCACAGGCGGTCCCTTTGAGGCTTTCTTT.

The chain links TRBV3-1 (or the pseudogene TRBV3-2) to TRBJ2-5; possibly TRBD2 for D (5 bases). Germline lookup yields CDR1 LGHDT and CDR2 YNNKEL (reference sequence). V was shortened by 2 bases and J by 2 bases, with 12 bases between the two germline ends. The CDR3 consists of 15 residues. The CDR3 DNA is TGTGCCAGCAGCCAACCCGGACTGATGCAAGAGACCCAGTACTTC. This translates into CASSQPGLMQETQYF.

The rearrangement joins TRBV6-5 to TRBJ1-2; tentative D call: TRBD1 (5 bases). Trimming cost V 8 bases and J 4 bases, with 14 bases left between them. Germline CDR1 reads MNHEY; CDR2 reads SVGAGI. CDR3 length: 13 residues. CDR3 region: CASAGPGPYGYTF. CDR3 bases: TGTGCCAGCGCGGGACCGGGACCCTATGGCTACACCTTC.

The chain joins TRBV3-1 (or the pseudogene TRBV3-2) to TRBJ2-3; 12 nucleotides match TRBD2. This CDR3 is 13 amino acids long. Germline V CDR1 and CDR2: LGHDT, YNNKEL (reference sequence). Germline trimming cut 8 bases from V and 3 bases from J; bases unmatched to any gene: 0. The CDR3: CASGTSGTDTQYF. Written as DNA, the CDR3 is TGTGCCAGCGGGACTAGCGGGACAGATACGCAGTATTTT.

This chain connects TRBV19 to TRBJ1-2, with a possible D match to TRBD1 (6 bases). V lost 5 bases to trimming and J lost 3 bases, with 16 bases between them. The CDR3 loop spans 15 amino acids. The germline CDR1 and CDR2 sequences are LNHDA and SQIVND (reference sequence). The CDR3 protein is CASSPGRGHDYGYTF. The CDR3 nucleotides read TGTGCCAGTAGTCCGGGGCGGGGGCACGACTATGGCTACACCTTC.

The V and J genes are TRBV7-2 and TRBJ2-1; 10 nucleotides align to TRBD2. The trim removed 5 bases at V and 12 bases at J, leaving 10 bases unmatched. The CDR3 contains 14 residues. From germline, CDR1 is SGHTA and CDR2 FQGNSA. The CDR3 DNA is TGTGCCAGCAGCCCAAGAGGTAGCGGGGGGATGCAGTTCTTC. Translated: CASSPRGSGGMQFF.

Comments on this clone: The conserved final phenylalanine or tryptophan is absent from the CDR3, which likely points to a read error. The limits of the CDR3 on the DNA are not certain, so only TCRdb's listed CDR3 is given. CDR3 residues: CASSSSTSGGDL. V and J are TRBV28 and TRBJ2-3; the table's TRBD2 call for D was not verified on the DNA. Per germline, CDR1 MDHEN and CDR2 SYDVKM. The CDR3 is 12 residues long, ends included.

The chain has TRBV28 and TRBJ2-1, with 7 bases identical to TRBD2. This CDR3 spans 13 amino acids. Trimming cost V 10 bases and J 6 bases; bases outside gene matches: 9. Germline V CDR1 and CDR2: MDHEN, SYDVKM. CDR3 DNA: TGTGCCACCGGATCGGGCGGGGGCAATGAGCAGTTCTTC. Amino acids: CATGSGGGNEQFF.

The CDR3 sequence is CASNGQGDGNQPQHF. DNA for the CDR3: TGTGCCAGCAACGGACAGGGTGACGGCAATCAGCCCCAGCATTTT. The V and J genes are TRBV28 and TRBJ1-5; 8 bases map to TRBD1. Trimming at V came to 7 bases and at J to 2 bases, leaving 7 bases not matched to a gene. Germline V gene lookup returns CDR1 MDHEN and CDR2 SYDVKM. This CDR3 contains 15 residues.

The gene calls are TRBV27 and TRBJ2-7; a possible D gene is TRBD2 (7 bases). V was shortened by 6 bases and J by 3 bases, with 15 bases between the two germline ends. Germline CDR1 is MNHEY and CDR2 is SMNVEV (reference sequence). This CDR3 is 14 amino acids long. CDR3 residues: CASSRRGGFYEQYF. The CDR3 nucleotides read TGTGCCAGCAGCAGGAGGGGGGGTTTCTACGAGCAGTACTTC.

This clone was picked up one time. The chain has TRBV10-3 and TRBJ1-4, with 8 bases aligning to TRBD1. Germline CDR1 and CDR2: ENHRY and SYGVKD. V lost 10 bases, J lost 10 bases, and 8 bases stayed unmatched. This CDR3 has 12 amino acids. The CDR3 DNA reads as TGTGCCACCGGACAGGGCTCCGGAAAACTGTTTTTT. This sequence encodes CATGQGSGKLFF.

J is TRBJ1-1 and V is TRBV2; 12 nucleotides align to TRBD1. V gave up 7 bases and J gave up 7 bases; unmatched junction bases: 7. The CDR3 is 14 residues long. In germline, CDR1 is SNHLY, CDR2 FYNNEI. The CDR3 is CASIRDRGRDEAFF. The CDR3 DNA reads as TGTGCCAGCATCAGGGACAGGGGGCGGGATGAAGCTTTCTTT.

V and J are TRBV5-1 and TRBJ2-5, with 11 bases fitting TRBD2. The germline V gene has CDR1 SGHRS and CDR2 YFSETQ. V shed 1 base, J shed 4 bases, and the junction held 6 bases outside the gene matches. CDR3 length equals 16 residues. In nucleotides, the CDR3 is TGCGCCAGCAGCTTGACTAGCGGGGGAAACCGAGAGACCCAGTACTTC. It codes for CASSLTSGGNRETQYF.

V is TRBV28 and J is TRBJ1-1, with D unclear. Germline CDR1 and CDR2: MDHEN and SYDVKM. V was cut by 7 bases and J by 0 bases, with 12 bases left in between. CDR3 length: 14 residues. The CDR3 DNA sequence: TGTGCCAGCACCCCAGGCACCATGAACACTGAAGCTTTCTTT. Its translation is CASTPGTMNTEAFF. Full variable domain (remainder filled in from reference TRBV28 and TRBJ1-1): DVKVTQSSRYLVKRTGEKVFLECVQDMDHENMFWYRQDPGLGLRLIYFSYDVKMKEKGDIPEGYSVSREKKERFSLILESASTNQTSMYLCASTPGTMNTEAFFGQGTRLTVV.

The chain employs TRBV19 and TRBJ1-3; D may be TRBD1 (6 bases). Germline CDR1 and CDR2: LNHDA and SQIVND (reference sequence). This CDR3 is built from 17 residues. Trimming removed 9 bases at V and 0 bases at J, with 21 bases between. The CDR3 here is CASIATGNPLSGNTIYF. In nucleotides, the CDR3 is TGTGCCAGCATTGCCACAGGGAACCCTCTCTCTGGAAACACCATATATTTT.

This clone was detected once. CDR3 nucleotides: TGTGCCACCAGCAAGGGGGACACCAATAATTCACCCCTCCACTTT. Translating it yields CATSKGDTNNSPLHF. The chain joins TRBV15 to TRBJ1-6; possible D gene TRBD1, 6 bases. CDR3 size: 15 residues. The germline V and J ends were trimmed by 4 bases and 5 bases, with 12 bases remaining between them. Germline loops: CDR1 LNHNV, CDR2 YYDKDF (reference sequence).

This chain connects TRBV5-6 to TRBJ2-2, with a tentative D call TRBD2 (6 bases). V lost 0 bases, J lost 6 bases, and 9 bases lay in between. The V gene's germline CDR1 is SGHDT and CDR2 YYEEEE. There are 14 residues in the CDR3. This chain's CDR3 is CASSLEGGAGELFF. The DNA for the CDR3 is TGTGCCAGCAGCTTGGAAGGCGGGGCCGGGGAGCTGTTTTTT.